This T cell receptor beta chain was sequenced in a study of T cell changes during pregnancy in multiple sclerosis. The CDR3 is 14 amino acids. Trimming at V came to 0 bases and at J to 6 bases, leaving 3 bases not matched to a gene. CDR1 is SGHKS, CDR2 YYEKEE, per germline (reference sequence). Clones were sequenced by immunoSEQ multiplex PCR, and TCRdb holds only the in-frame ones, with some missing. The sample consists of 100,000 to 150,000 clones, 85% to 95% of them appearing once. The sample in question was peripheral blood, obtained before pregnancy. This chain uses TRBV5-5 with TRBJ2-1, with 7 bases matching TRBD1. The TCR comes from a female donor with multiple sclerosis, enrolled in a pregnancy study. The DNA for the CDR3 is TGTGCCAGCAGCTTGGACAGGGGATTCAATGAGCAGTTCTTC. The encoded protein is CASSLDRGFNEQFF.